These 12 T cell receptor beta chains originate from one sample sequenced in a study. MiXCR was run by TCRdb on the RT-PCR reads, yielding one entry per CDR3 protein. The table lists 650,000 to 800,000 distinct CDR3 sequences, around 14% of them singletons. The sequenced sample was memory CD4+ T cells from blood. The receptor set was obtained from a female donor in good health, serving as a healthy control.

The CDR3 reads CASTLHGSSDTIYF. The CDR3 DNA reads as TGTGCCAGCACCCTTCACGGGAGTTCGGACACCATATATTTT. V is TRBV7-2 and J is TRBJ1-3; D not resolved. Trimming took off 7 bases at V and 8 bases at J, with 18 bases between the two ends. Germline CDR1 and CDR2: SGHTA and FQGNSA. This CDR3 comprises 14 residues.

This clonotype was recorded many times. This chain links TRBV6-6 with TRBJ2-3; D is ambiguous. V dropped 7 bases and J dropped 0 bases, with 11 bases sitting between them. Germline values: CDR1 MNHNY, CDR2 SVGAGI (reference sequence). CDR3 length equals 14 residues. CDR3 sequence reads: CASTATPSTDTQYF. The CDR3 DNA is TGTGCCAGCACCGCGACTCCTAGCACAGATACGCAGTATTTT.

V and J are TRBV20-1 and TRBJ2-5; maybe TRBD2 (5 bases). V was cut by 7 bases and J by 1 base, with 13 bases left in between. The germline gives CDR1 DFQATT, CDR2 SNEGSKA (reference sequence). This CDR3 has 13 amino acids. The chain's CDR3 is CSGTLGIQETQYF. Here the CDR3 DNA reads TGCAGTGGGACTTTAGGGATCCAAGAGACCCAGTACTTC.

This clonotype was counted a few times. The gene calls are TRBV5-1 and TRBJ2-3; D perhaps matches TRBD1 (6 bases). V was clipped by 8 bases and J by 5 bases, with 9 bases between them. The CDR3 spans 11 residues. Germline V gene data show CDR1 as SGHRS and CDR2 as YFSETQ. The chain's CDR3 is CASARGDTQYF. The CDR3 nucleotides are TGCGCCAGTGCCAGGGGAGATACGCAGTATTTT.

The J gene is TRBJ2-4, the V gene TRBV6-5, with D tentatively TRBD2 (5 bases). Germline assignment: CDR1 MNHEY and CDR2 SVGAGI. The length of the CDR3 is 16 residues. V lost 4 bases and J 0 bases, leaving 13 bases between the germline ends. The CDR3 protein is CASSSPSAGAKNIQYF. CDR3 in DNA: TGTGCCAGCAGTTCCCCCTCGGCGGGAGCCAAAAACATTCAGTACTTC.

A few counts support this clonotype. The chain couples TRBV20-1 to TRBJ2-7; 14 bases are shared with TRBD2. This CDR3 has 15 residues. Germline assignment: CDR1 DFQATT and CDR2 SNEGSKA (reference sequence). The trim removed 6 bases at V and 4 bases at J, leaving 8 bases unmatched. Here the CDR3 reads CSAMTSGRAGYEQYF. In DNA form, the CDR3 reads TGCAGTGCAATGACTAGCGGGAGGGCCGGATACGAGCAGTACTTC.

This rearrangement joins TRBV5-1 to TRBJ1-6, with TRBD1 matching over 7 bases. This CDR3 has 15 residues. V was clipped by 7 bases and J by 7 bases; unmatched bases: 11. In germline, CDR1 is SGHRS, CDR2 YFSETQ. The DNA for the CDR3 is TGCGCCAGCGGAGAGGGGACAGTTGGAAATTCACCCCTCCACTTT. Translation gives CASGEGTVGNSPLHF.

This clonotype was seen many times. The chain couples TRBV7-2 to TRBJ2-5; 8 bases map to TRBD2. The V gene end was trimmed by 7 bases and the J gene end by 7 bases; junction bases not matched to a gene: 11. Germline CDR1 reads SGHTA; CDR2 reads FQGNSA. The CDR3 loop spans 14 amino acids. Written as DNA, the CDR3 is TGTGCCAGCATGCCGGGACTAGTCTGGAGGACCCAGTACTTC. Amino acids: CASMPGLVWRTQYF.

V gene TRBV20-1 combines with J gene TRBJ1-6; D is perhaps TRBD1 (5 bases). There are 14 residues in the CDR3. CDR1 and CDR2 from the germline V gene are DFQATT and SNEGSKA (reference sequence). Trimming shortened V by 3 bases and J by 8 bases, and 14 bases separated the two germline ends. The CDR3 here is CSASPPGWDSPLHF. The CDR3 bases are TGCAGTGCTAGCCCCCCAGGGTGGGATTCACCCCTCCACTTT.

There are a few counts of this clonotype. This chain uses TRBV6-6 with TRBJ1-5, with unresolved D. Trimming shortened V by 5 bases and J by 5 bases, and 13 bases separated the two germline ends. Germline lookup yields CDR1 MNHNY and CDR2 SVGAGI (reference sequence). The CDR3 has 14 residues. The CDR3 DNA reads TGTGCCAGCAGTCCCCCCGCGGGCTATCAGCCCCAGCATTTT. Its translation is CASSPPAGYQPQHF.

This clonotype was recorded a few times. The V and J genes are TRBV27 and TRBJ1-6, with TRBD1 identical over 7 bases. This CDR3 spans 17 amino acids. Germline CDR1 is MNHEY and CDR2 is SMNVEV (reference sequence). With V trimmed by 0 bases and J by 0 bases, 2 bases remained unmatched. CDR3 sequence (DNA): TGTGCCAGCAGTTTATCTCCAGGGGGCTCCTATAATTCACCCCTCCACTTT. Its translation: CASSLSPGGSYNSPLHF.

This clonotype was seen a few times. The chain recombines TRBV5-1 with TRBJ1-1; TRBD1 matches 8 bases. Germline loops: CDR1 SGHRS, CDR2 YFSETQ. V shed 0 bases and J 1 base; nucleotides not matched to a gene: 5. CDR3 size: 16 residues. The CDR3 is CASSLGDRRRNTEAFF. The DNA for the CDR3 is TGCGCCAGCAGCTTGGGGGACAGGCGACGGAACACTGAAGCTTTCTTT.